These T cell receptor beta chains were read from a single sample in a study of T cells in Graves' hyperthyroidism and ophthalmopathy. MiXCR, run by TCRdb on the multiplex PCR reads, gives a single entry per CDR3 protein. This table has fewer than 650,000 distinct CDR3 sequences, approximately 14% appearing once. The sequenced sample consisted of blood. The receptor source for this set is a woman in her 30s with Graves' hyperthyroidism that later progressed to Graves' ophthalmopathy. Each CDR3 is given without its conserved first and last residue.

>TRBJ2-1|TRBV7-9
ASSPRGRGSSYNEQF
>TRBJ2-7|TRBV12-3/TRBV12-4
ASSVQGNEQY
>TRBJ2-5|TRBV20-1
SALPPGLQETQY
>TRBJ1-1|TRBV19
ASSIDVDTEAF
>TRBJ1-1|TRBV3-1
ASSQVGGPTEAF
>TRBJ2-7|TRBV14
ASSPPSSGQY
>TRBJ2-5|TRBV2
ASCSSGRPETQY
>TRBJ1-2|TRBV28
ASSDSGAPYYGYT
>TRBJ2-6|TRBV10-3
AISQQHSGANVLT
>TRBJ2-1|TRBV7-3
ASSLGQGLYNEQF
>TRBJ1-4|TRBV2
ASRADVRNEKLF
>TRBJ1-1|TRBV12-3/TRBV12-4
ASSFEVEAF
>TRBJ1-4|TRBV28
ASSFTQFNEKLF
>TRBJ1-1|TRBV11-2
ASSSGPAVDEAF
>TRBJ1-2|TRBV6-2/TRBV6-3
ASSYGGQGASGYT
>TRBJ2-2|TRBV2
ASSSQMGKEITGELF
>TRBJ2-7|TRBV20-1
SARDLKGLAGGIYEQY
>TRBJ2-7|TRBV27
ASSLWSDSAYEQY
>TRBJ2-1|TRBV29-1
RAGTGPYNEQF
>TRBJ1-2|TRBV18
ASSPKVPSNYGYT
>TRBJ2-7|TRBV20-1
SASRQGGDEQY
>TRBJ1-6|TRBV4-2
ASSQEGGANSPLH
>TRBJ2-4|TRBV12-3/TRBV12-4
ASRRHVSTKNIQY
>TRBJ1-3|TRBV7-2
ASSLEGPTAAYGNTIY
>TRBJ2-7|TRBV27
ASSGTLRSYEQY
>TRBJ2-5|TRBV24-1
ATSDFEDGYQETQY
>TRBJ1-1|TRBV7-3
ASSPLGQAQNTEAF
>TRBJ2-3|TRBV5-1
ASSRGQLTDTQY
>TRBJ2-7|TRBV7-8
ASSSGGRDPYEQY
>TRBJ1-4|TRBV28
ASSLPWGEKLF
>TRBJ1-5|TRBV18
ASSPRNQPQH
>TRBJ2-5|TRBV12-3/TRBV12-4
ASRSEETQY
>TRBJ1-3|TRBV2
ASSESGNTIY
>TRBJ1-2|TRBV27
ASSFVRGVAGYGYT
>TRBJ1-1|TRBV9
ASSTLGGTEAF
>TRBJ2-5|TRBV7-3
ASSARQETQY
>TRBJ1-1|TRBV6-1
ASRRLGGLAF
>TRBJ1-6|TRBV6-6
ASSYSGAGGNNSPLH
>TRBJ1-2|TRBV14
ASSQRRPPYGYT
>TRBJ2-2|TRBV15
ATSRERDLTGELF
>TRBJ2-1|TRBV30
AWTVYNEQF